Below, one TCR beta chain is given with its context. These data belong to a study of blood T cell repertoires in COVID-19. As for the study in general: PBMCs, B-cell-depleted T cells, or T cells provided the cDNA or gDNA that made up the material.

The CDR3 contains 12 residues. Trimming cost V 7 bases and J 8 bases, with 12 bases left between them. Data came from immunoSEQ multiplex PCR; TCRdb stores just in-frame clones and leaves some out. The sample shows about half a million clones, roughly 88% of them seen only once. The chain has TRBV12-3 or TRBV12-4 and TRBJ2-4; possibly TRBD1 for D (5 bases). The sequenced material came from peripheral blood. This sequence was found in a human donor in a cohort sampled during active COVID-19. The CDR3 nucleotides are TGTGCCAGCACCCTCCTAGGGGACATTCAGTACTTC. Protein sequence: CASTLLGDIQYF.